Listed below are T cell receptor beta chains from one sample, sequenced in a study of neurological immune-mediated disorders. A single record per CDR3 protein comes from TCRdb applying MiXCR to the 5' RACE reads. Of roughly 100,000 distinct CDR3 sequences in the sample, 3.5% to 4% were seen once. The sample comprised PBMCs. The receptors were sampled from a woman under 30 with multiple sclerosis. The CDR3 runs from the conserved cysteine through the conserved F or W. Each record gives: CDR3 DNA, CDR3 protein, V gene, J gene, clone size, D gene. D genes are given only for firm matches. A clone size is listed for some rows: how often the clone was seen (once, few, many), or a class if it is expanded.

TGTGCCAGCAGTTCTCTTTACCTTGGGCAGTTCTTC	CASSSLYLGQFF	TRBV6-5	TRBJ2-1	.	.
TGTGCCAGCAGCCGAACCGGGACAGGTAACAATGAGCAGTTCTTC	CASSRTGTGNNEQFF	TRBV7-3	TRBJ2-1	many	TRBD1
TGTGCCTGGAGTGTACTAATGCAGGGGTCCGGGGAGCTGTTTTTT	CAWSVLMQGSGELFF	TRBV30	TRBJ2-2	many	.
TGCAGTGCTAGAGTTAGCGCCTTCAAAGAGACCCAGTACTTC	CSARVSAFKETQYF	TRBV20-1	TRBJ2-5	few	.
TGTGCCAGCAGTTTAGAAGGGACTAATGAAAAACTGTTTTTT	CASSLEGTNEKLFF	TRBV12-3/TRBV12-4	TRBJ1-4	many	.
TGCAGTGCGCCAAAATCTCCGGGGAACACTGAAGCTTTCTTT	CSAPKSPGNTEAFF	TRBV20-1	TRBJ1-1	many	.
TGTGCCAGCAGCGTAAAGGGGGCAGGGACGAGCAATCAGCCCCAGCATTTT	CASSVKGAGTSNQPQHF	TRBV21-1	TRBJ1-5	many	.
TGCGCCAGCAGCCCCCTGCCCGGGGACGGAAACTACGAGCAGTACTTC	CASSPLPGDGNYEQYF	TRBV5-1	TRBJ2-7	many	.
TGTGCCAGCAGCTTACAGGAGGGGACATACGAGCAGTACTTC	CASSLQEGTYEQYF	TRBV7-2	TRBJ2-7	many	.
TGCAGTGGGGCAGCAGGGACTCAGCCCCAGCATTTT	CSGAAGTQPQHF	TRBV20-1	TRBJ1-5	many	.
TGCGCCAGCAGCGCTGGACTAGCGGGGAGCACAGATACGCAGTATTTT	CASSAGLAGSTDTQYF	TRBV5-1	TRBJ2-3	many	TRBD2
TGCAGTGCTAGGGGGGGACCTAATGAAAAACTGTTTTTT	CSARGGPNEKLFF	TRBV20-1	TRBJ1-4	many	.
TGTGCCAGCAGCGTAGTCGGCTTCGGGTCCTACAATGAGCAGTTCTTC	CASSVVGFGSYNEQFF	TRBV9	TRBJ2-1	many	.
TGTGCCACCAGCCTACATCTGGAGACCCAGTACTTC	CATSLHLETQYF	TRBV15	TRBJ2-5	many	.
TGTGCCAGCAGCACCCGGGACTCAGCGCCCAATGAGCAGTTCTTC	CASSTRDSAPNEQFF	TRBV5-4	TRBJ2-1	.	.
TGTGCCAGCAGCTTAGGAGGAGGAGATCGGAATCAGCCCCAGCATTTT	CASSLGGGDRNQPQHF	TRBV7-8	TRBJ1-5	.	.
TGTGCCAGCAGCGTAGGACCGTTGGAGACCCAGTACTTC	CASSVGPLETQYF	TRBV7-6	TRBJ2-5	many	.
TGTGCCAGCAGCTTGTTTTCGGACACCCGGGACAATGAGCAGTTCTTC	CASSLFSDTRDNEQFF	TRBV5-6	TRBJ2-1	many	.
TGCGCCAGCCGGTGGGGGTCAGGACAGGGCTACGAGCAGTACTTC	CASRWGSGQGYEQYF	TRBV5-1	TRBJ2-7	many	TRBD1
TGTGCCAGCAGTGAATCACGCCAGGGGTATGGCTACACCTTC	CASSESRQGYGYTF	TRBV2	TRBJ1-2	many	.
TGTGCCAGTAGGGACAGCCTTTGGGATGAGCAGTTCTTC	CASRDSLWDEQFF	TRBV6-1	TRBJ2-1	many	TRBD1
TGTGCCAGCAGCTTAGTGGGGGCCGAGCAGTACTTC	CASSLVGAEQYF	TRBV7-9	TRBJ2-7	many	.
TGTGCCAGCAGCTCCAAAACCGGGACAGGGGGTGCTAATGAAAAACTGTTTTTT	CASSSKTGTGGANEKLFF	TRBV7-9	TRBJ1-4	many	TRBD1
TGTGCCAGCAGCATTATCGGGAGTGGGTCCTACGAGCAGTACTTC	CASSIIGSGSYEQYF	TRBV7-2	TRBJ2-7	many	.
TGCAGTGCTTCCGGGACTAGCGGGCAACAAGAGACCCAGTACTTC	CSASGTSGQQETQYF	TRBV20-1	TRBJ2-5	many	TRBD2
TGCGCCAGCAGTAGGCCCGGTGGGGGCCGTCAAGCTTTCTTT	CASSRPGGGRQAFF	TRBV10-1	TRBJ1-1	many	.
TGTGCCAGCAGCCGGGAGGGCCGGAGCACAGATACGCAGTATTTT	CASSREGRSTDTQYF	TRBV12-3/TRBV12-4	TRBJ2-3	many	TRBD2
TGTGCCAGCAGTGTTGGGTTGGCGAACACTGAAGCTTTCTTT	CASSVGLANTEAFF	TRBV2	TRBJ1-1	many	.
TGTGCCAGTAGTCCCATAGCGGGGGGGCCCTATGAGCAGTTCTTC	CASSPIAGGPYEQFF	TRBV19	TRBJ2-1	.	TRBD2
TGTGCCAGCAGTTTCCGGCGGGACAGGGGGACAAGCTCCTACAATGAGCAGTTCTTC	CASSFRRDRGTSSYNEQFF	TRBV28	TRBJ2-1	many	TRBD1
TGCAGCGTTGAAGATCAACATAAGGACAGGGTTTCTGGAAACACCATATATTTT	CSVEDQHKDRVSGNTIYF	TRBV29-1	TRBJ1-3	many	TRBD1
TGTGCCAGCAGTAGTTGGCGGGACAAAGAGACCCAGTACTTC	CASSSWRDKETQYF	TRBV6-5	TRBJ2-5	many	.
TGTGCCAGCAGTTTAGCTAATGGTGAGACCCAGTACTTC	CASSLANGETQYF	TRBV12-3/TRBV12-4	TRBJ2-5	many	.
TGTGCCAGCAGACCAGACAGGGCGAATGAGCAGTTCTTC	CASRPDRANEQFF	TRBV6-5	TRBJ2-1	.	TRBD1
TGCGCCAGCAGCCAAGCCGGGACAGGCCTGCTCGGGGAGACCCAGTACTTC	CASSQAGTGLLGETQYF	TRBV4-1	TRBJ2-5	many	TRBD1
TGTGCCATCAGTGTTCAACAGGGGGCTGAAGGCTACACCTTC	CAISVQQGAEGYTF	TRBV10-3	TRBJ1-2	many	TRBD1
TGTGCCAGTGCAGGGGCCGCTGGGGCCAACGTCCTGACTTTC	CASAGAAGANVLTF	TRBV6-1	TRBJ2-6	many	.
TGTGCCAGCTCACCAGGGCTCCAAGAGACCCAGTACTTC	CASSPGLQETQYF	TRBV18	TRBJ2-5	few	.
TGTGCCATCAGTGATGTATCGGGCGCTTTGTCCTACGAGCAGTACTTC	CAISDVSGALSYEQYF	TRBV10-3	TRBJ2-7	many	.
TGCGCCAGCAGCTTGGACGGCGGGTCGGATGAGCAGTTCTTC	CASSLDGGSDEQFF	TRBV5-1	TRBJ2-1	many	.
TGTGCCAGCAGCTTCTACAGGGAAAGCACTGAAGCTTTCTTT	CASSFYRESTEAFF	TRBV7-6	TRBJ1-1	few	.